In its sample, the clone carrying this T cell receptor beta chain was seen many times. V lost 2 bases, J lost 5 bases, and 5 bases stayed unmatched. The V gene's germline CDR1 is MNHEY and CDR2 SVGAGI. This CDR3 region has 16 residues. This sample stems from a study of patients and donors after allogeneic stem cell transplantation. TCRdb analysed the RT-PCR reads with MiXCR anew, one entry per CDR3 protein. The repertoire holds about 230,000 distinct CDR3 sequences, with 13% to 15% as singletons. This TCR came from a human donor who was either an allogeneic HSCT recipient or a stem cell or donor lymphocyte infusion donor (not recorded which). It is not recorded whose cells these are; they may come from a transplant donor. V gene TRBV6-5 combines with J gene TRBJ2-1; TRBD2 agrees at 11 bases. Sequencing used blood, either unsorted or a sorted T cell fraction (not recorded which). The CDR3 DNA follows: TGTGCCAGCAGTTACCTTAGCGGGAGGGTCCACAATGAGCAGTTCTTC. Translated: CASSYLSGRVHNEQFF.